The rows below give T cell receptor beta chains drawn from one sample of a study of blood T cell repertoires in COVID-19. This table comes from immunoSEQ multiplex PCR, and its TCRdb copy is limited to in-frame clones, with some not included. The sample includes fewer than 80,000 clones, 80% to 85% of them seen just once. What was sequenced was peripheral blood. These receptors all come from an elderly woman with acute or convalescent COVID-19. The CDR3 runs from the conserved cysteine through the conserved F or W. The order of the fields is D gene, clone size, V gene, J gene, CDR3 DNA, CDR3 protein. D genes are given only for firm matches. For some rows the clone size is stated as once, few or many, or as a class when expanded; others skip it.

.	.	TRBV9	TRBJ2-4	TGTGCCAGCAGCGTATCCCTGGCCAAAAACATTCAGTACTTC	CASSVSLAKNIQYF
TRBD2	.	TRBV9	TRBJ2-5	TGTGCCAGCAGCGCCCGGGAGGATGTACTTGGGACCCAGTACTTC	CASSAREDVLGTQYF
.	.	TRBV2	TRBJ2-3	TGTGCCAGCAGTGAAGGACAAGATACGCAGTATTTT	CASSEGQDTQYF
.	.	TRBV4-2	TRBJ1-2	TGTGCCAGCAGCCAAGATCAGGGAACTAACTATGGCTACACCTTC	CASSQDQGTNYGYTF
.	.	TRBV21-1	TRBJ1-2	TGTGCCAGCAGCAAAGTCGACAGGGGGGTAGACTATGGCTACACCTTC	CASSKVDRGVDYGYTF
TRBD2	.	TRBV20-1	TRBJ2-1	TGCAGTGCTAGTGATAGACTAGCGGGGGGCTTCTTC	CSASDRLAGGFF
TRBD1	.	TRBV5-1	TRBJ2-7	TGCGCCAGCGGGACAGGGGGTTCCTCCTACGAGCAGTACTTC	CASGTGGSSYEQYF
.	.	TRBV3-1/TRBV3-2	TRBJ1-6	TGTGCCAGCAGCCAAAGCATGGATAATTCACCCCTCCACTTT	CASSQSMDNSPLHF
TRBD1	.	TRBV24-1	TRBJ1-1	TGTGCCACCAGTGAAGTCCCGGGACAGGCTGAAGCTTTCTTT	CATSEVPGQAEAFF
.	.	TRBV6-5	TRBJ1-2	TGTGCCAGCAGTTACGAGGGCGGCAGTACTGGAGGCTACACCTTC	CASSYEGGSTGGYTF
TRBD2	once	TRBV5-6	TRBJ2-6	TGTGCCAGCAGGCGGGGGAGGAAAAACTACTCTGGGGCCAACGTCCTGACTTTC	CASRRGRKNYSGANVLTF
.	once	TRBV5-5	TRBJ1-3	TGTGCCAGCAGCTTGGTGAACACATACTCTGGAAACACCATATATTTT	CASSLVNTYSGNTIYF
.	.	TRBV4-1	TRBJ1-2	TGCGCCAGCAGCCAACCAAGACAGTCCTCTAACTATGGCTACACCTTC	CASSQPRQSSNYGYTF
.	.	TRBV9	TRBJ2-6	TGTGCCAGCAGCGTTCCCGCGGACAGCTCTGGGGCCAACGTCCTGACTTTC	CASSVPADSSGANVLTF
.	.	TRBV23-1	TRBJ1-6	TGCGCCAGCAGTCTCTTCGGGGAGAGCTCCTATAATTCACCCCTCCACTTT	CASSLFGESSYNSPLHF
TRBD1	.	TRBV6-1	TRBJ1-2	TGTGCCAGCAGTGAGACAGGGTGGGGAAACTATGGCTACACCTTC	CASSETGWGNYGYTF
.	.	TRBV14	TRBJ1-2	TGTGCCAGCAGCCAAGATTTAGACACCAGCTATGGCTACACCTTC	CASSQDLDTSYGYTF
TRBD2	.	TRBV7-9	TRBJ2-3	TGTGCCAGCAGTTATGGCGGGGGATCCGGGGATACGCAGTATTTT	CASSYGGGSGDTQYF
.	.	TRBV12-5	TRBJ2-1	TGTGCTAGTGGAAGACTAACCTACAATGAGCAGTTCTTC	CASGRLTYNEQFF
.	.	TRBV10-3	TRBJ2-3	TGTGCCATCAGACATAGGTCCGGAGCTTCCAAAGATACGCAGTATTTT	CAIRHRSGASKDTQYF
.	.	TRBV3-1/TRBV3-2	TRBJ2-2	TGTGCCAGCAGCCAGACTAGCGGGGAGCTGTTTTTT	CASSQTSGELFF
.	.	TRBV29-1	TRBJ2-7	TGCAGCGTTGACCACCCTATGGCCTACGAGCAGTACTTC	CSVDHPMAYEQYF
.	.	TRBV11-2	TRBJ1-1	TGTGCCAGCAGCGTCGACAGGAGGAACACTGAAGCTTTCTTT	CASSVDRRNTEAFF
.	.	TRBV27	TRBJ1-1	TGTGCCAGCAGTTCCTGGGGAGGGCGGGTCGACACTGAAGCTTTCTTT	CASSSWGGRVDTEAFF
.	.	TRBV7-9	TRBJ2-7	TGTGCCAGCAGCTTCTACTACGAGCAGTACTTC	CASSFYYEQYF
.	.	TRBV30	TRBJ1-6	TGTGCCTGGAGTAGGACACCGAACAATTCACCCCTCCACTTT	CAWSRTPNNSPLHF
.	.	TRBV5-1	TRBJ1-1	TGCGCCAGCAGCTTGGCTGTTGGGGCCGCGATGAACACTGAAGCTTTCTTT	CASSLAVGAAMNTEAFF
.	.	TRBV10-1	TRBJ1-1	TGCGCCAGCAGTGTTAACAGAATGAACACTGAAGCTTTCTTT	CASSVNRMNTEAFF
.	.	TRBV10-1	TRBJ2-2	TGCGCCAGCAGTGAGACAGGCCGTAACACCGGGGAGCTGTTTTTT	CASSETGRNTGELFF
TRBD2	.	TRBV11-3	TRBJ2-3	TGTGCCAGCAGCCAAGGGAGGGTTGTAGGCACAGATACGCAGTATTTT	CASSQGRVVGTDTQYF
TRBD2	.	TRBV5-8	TRBJ2-3	TGTGCCAGCATCCATAGCCGGGGGGTGAACACAGATACGCAGTATTTT	CASIHSRGVNTDTQYF
.	.	TRBV5-5	TRBJ1-1	TGTGCCAGCAGCTCTGAGCCTCGGAACACTGAAGCTTTCTTT	CASSSEPRNTEAFF
TRBD1	.	TRBV27	TRBJ1-2	TGTGCCAGCAGTTTATCGGCAGGGGGTAACTATGGCTACACCTTC	CASSLSAGGNYGYTF
TRBD1	.	TRBV7-8	TRBJ1-1	TGTGCCAGCAGCCCGACAGGGTTTAACACTGAAGCTTTCTTT	CASSPTGFNTEAFF
.	once	TRBV6-5	TRBJ1-5	TGTGCCAGCGCCGGGTTAAGCAATCAGCCCCAGCATTTT	CASAGLSNQPQHF
.	.	TRBV3-1/TRBV3-2	TRBJ2-5	TGTGCCAGCAGCCAAGATAGGCTGGGCTCAGAGACCCAGTACTTC	CASSQDRLGSETQYF
TRBD2	.	TRBV7-3	TRBJ2-5	TGTGCCAGCAGCCTCGGCGGGGGTTCGGAGACCCAGTACTTC	CASSLGGGSETQYF
TRBD2	few	TRBV18	TRBJ2-3	TGTGCCAGCTCACCACTGGTGGGGGGGTCCCCAGATACGCAGTATTTT	CASSPLVGGSPDTQYF
.	.	TRBV3-1/TRBV3-2	TRBJ1-3	TGTGCCAGCAGCCAACCAGGCCCCAACACCATATATTTT	CASSQPGPNTIYF
.	few	TRBV5-5	TRBJ1-1	TGTGCCAGCAGCTTGGACCCCCGGGGAGCTTTCTTT	CASSLDPRGAFF
.	.	TRBV4-2	TRBJ2-2	TGTGCCAGCAGCCAAGATTTGCGGGGGAACACCGGGGAGCTGTTTTTT	CASSQDLRGNTGELFF
.	.	TRBV5-8	TRBJ1-4	TGTGCCAGCAGCTTGGGACAGACAACTAATGAAAAACTGTTTTTT	CASSLGQTTNEKLFF
TRBD2	.	TRBV7-9	TRBJ2-3	TGTGCCAGCAGCCCTCTAGCGGGGGGCCGGACAGATACGCAGTATTTT	CASSPLAGGRTDTQYF